This T cell receptor (beta chain) was recorded in a study of OX40 agonist ivuxolimab in advanced cancers. This clone has a single count. Generated by immunoSEQ multiplex PCR, the TCRdb table keeps only in-frame clones and is missing some. The data show around 76,000 clones, around 87% seen once. The germline V gene has CDR1 GTSNPN and CDR2 SVGIG (reference sequence). The CDR3 totals 10 residues. V was trimmed by 5 bases and J by 6 bases, leaving 8 bases between them. Sequencing used CD4+ or CD8+ T cells sorted from blood, obtained in a trial of the OX40 agonist ivuxolimab. The TCR comes from an adult with an advanced solid tumor such as melanoma, head and neck, liver or kidney cancer. The rearrangement uses TRBV30 and TRBJ2-7; TRBD2 is a possible D gene (6 bases). CDR3: CAWGGVEQYF. For the CDR3, the DNA is TGTGCCTGGGGAGGGGTCGAGCAGTACTTC.